This is a list of T cell receptor beta chains from one sample in a study of Ad26.COV2.S vaccination and SARS-CoV-2 variants. Assay: immunoSEQ multiplex PCR; the TCRdb copy retains only in-frame clones and omits some. The sample lists around 450,000 clones, 90% occurring once. The sequenced sample was peripheral blood, obtained in a trial of Ad26.COV2.S vaccine versus placebo. The source is a person between 18 and 65 years old who received the Ad26.COV2.S COVID-19 vaccine or a placebo. Each CDR3 is given with its conserved first and last residue. Fields, in order: V gene, J gene, clone size, CDR3 length, D gene, CDR3 protein, CDR3 DNA. A D gene is named only where the DNA matches it firmly. Not every row has a clone size; where given, it reads once, few, many or a size class.

TRBV6-2/TRBV6-3,TRBJ2-1,once,15,NA,CASSDTTLEIHEQFF,TGTGCCAGCAGTGATACGACTTTAGAAATCCATGAGCAGTTCTTC
TRBV20-1,TRBJ1-5,few,13,NA,CSASYTSNQPQHF,TGCAGTGCTAGTTACACAAGCAATCAGCCCCAGCATTTT
TRBV19,TRBJ2-3,NA,13,NA,CASSTISTDTQYF,TGTGCCAGTAGTACAATTAGCACAGATACGCAGTATTTT
TRBV27,TRBJ2-7,NA,15,TRBD2,CASSIGGWESHEQYF,TGTGCCAGCAGTATCGGGGGGTGGGAGTCCCACGAGCAGTACTTC
TRBV5-1,TRBJ2-7,NA,15,TRBD2,CASSLGGLVSYEQYF,TGCGCCAGCAGCTTAGGGGGACTAGTATCGTACGAGCAGTACTTC
TRBV10-1,TRBJ2-7,NA,16,TRBD2,CASSESTTSGAYEQYF,TGCGCCAGCAGTGAGTCGACTACTAGCGGCGCCTACGAGCAGTACTTC
TRBV6-2/TRBV6-3,TRBJ2-5,once,14,TRBD2,CASSDSGREETQYF,TGTGCCAGCAGCGATAGCGGGAGGGAAGAGACCCAGTACTTC
TRBV19,TRBJ1-5,NA,15,NA,CASSTDRFRGQPQHF,TGTGCCAGTAGTACCGACAGGTTTAGAGGTCAGCCCCAGCATTTT
TRBV14,TRBJ1-1,NA,15,NA,CASSPLGAQGTEAFF,TGTGCCAGCAGCCCTTTAGGGGCCCAGGGCACTGAAGCTTTCTTT
TRBV30,TRBJ1-2,NA,13,NA,CAWSPGGLKGYTF,TGTGCCTGGAGCCCGGGGGGCCTTAAAGGCTACACCTTC
TRBV3-1/TRBV3-2,TRBJ2-5,NA,17,NA,CASSLVPRGTKKEAQYF,TGTGCCAGCAGCCTAGTCCCCCGTGGGACCAAAAAGGAGGCCCAGTACTTC
TRBV25-1,TRBJ1-4,NA,13,NA,CASSPGGDEKLFF,TGTGCCTCCAGTCCTGGGGGCGATGAAAAACTGTTTTTT
TRBV6-5,TRBJ2-3,NA,13,NA,CASSQGPTDTQYF,TGTGCCAGCAGTCAGGGGCCCACAGATACGCAGTATTTT
TRBV11-2,TRBJ2-1,NA,16,TRBD2,CASSLERASGSSEQFF,TGTGCCAGCAGCTTAGAGAGGGCTAGCGGGAGTAGTGAGCAGTTCTTC
TRBV19,TRBJ2-1,NA,15,TRBD2,CASSIDSGTYNEQFF,TGTGCCAGTAGTATAGATAGCGGGACCTACAATGAGCAGTTCTTC
TRBV12-5,TRBJ1-5,NA,14,NA,CASGWGLGNQPQHF,TGTGCTAGTGGTTGGGGACTCGGCAATCAGCCCCAGCATTTT
TRBV4-1,TRBJ2-3,once,18,TRBD2,CASSPGTSGRPSTDTQYF,TGCGCCAGCAGCCCCGGGACTAGCGGACGTCCTAGCACAGATACGCAGTATTTT
TRBV18,TRBJ2-7,NA,14,TRBD1,CASSPGQGPYEQYF,TGTGCCAGCTCACCAGGACAGGGCCCCTACGAGCAGTACTTC
TRBV27,TRBJ2-3,NA,16,NA,CASSRPPGEVADTQYF,TGTGCCAGCAGTCGCCCCCCAGGGGAGGTAGCAGATACGCAGTATTTT
TRBV7-2,TRBJ1-2,NA,14,NA,CASSLDPGTYGYTF,TGTGCCAGCAGCTTAGATCCAGGGACCTATGGCTACACCTTC
TRBV6-2/TRBV6-3,TRBJ2-3,NA,15,NA,CASSSPPRLTDTQYF,TGTGCCAGCAGTTCCCCACCCCGCTTGACAGATACGCAGTATTTT
TRBV27,TRBJ1-2,once,15,NA,CASSLRGTEGYGYTF,TGTGCCAGCAGTTTAAGGGGGACGGAGGGCTATGGCTACACCTTC
TRBV7-2,TRBJ1-2,NA,15,NA,CASSLVASGSYGYTF,TGTGCCAGCAGCTTAGTGGCATCTGGGAGCTATGGCTACACCTTC
TRBV10-2,TRBJ2-1,few,12,NA,CASSEGTAVEFF,TGCGCCAGCAGTGAGGGGACTGCCGTCGAGTTCTTC
TRBV7-9,TRBJ1-6,NA,17,NA,CASSLAERAARGSPLHF,TGTGCCAGCAGCCTCGCGGAGAGGGCCGCCCGCGGTTCACCCCTCCACTTT
TRBV7-2,TRBJ1-5,NA,13,NA,CASSSQTYQPQHF,TGTGCCAGCAGCTCCCAGACATATCAGCCCCAGCATTTT
TRBV5-8,TRBJ1-4,NA,15,NA,CASSLGQGPEEKLFF,TGTGCCAGCAGCTTGGGGCAGGGTCCGGAAGAAAAACTGTTTTTT
TRBV5-4,TRBJ2-1,NA,16,TRBD2,CASSFLAGTLYNEQFF,TGTGCCAGCAGCTTTTTAGCGGGAACTCTCTACAATGAGCAGTTCTTC
TRBV7-2,TRBJ2-1,NA,14,NA,CASSFGGRADEQFF,TGTGCCAGCAGCTTTGGGGGAAGGGCAGATGAGCAGTTCTTC
TRBV25-1,TRBJ2-1,once,11,NA,CASSFYDEQFF,TGTGCCAGCAGCTTTTACGATGAGCAGTTCTTC
TRBV20-1,TRBJ2-1,many,10,NA,CSLGVNEQFF,TGCAGTCTTGGGGTAAATGAGCAGTTCTTC
TRBV11-3,TRBJ2-2,NA,15,TRBD2,CASSSRTSLTGELFF,TGTGCCAGCAGCTCTCGGACTAGCCTCACCGGGGAGCTGTTTTTT
TRBV6-1,TRBJ1-1,NA,17,NA,CASSEWAGEGMNTEAFF,TGTGCCAGCAGTGAATGGGCAGGGGAAGGCATGAACACTGAAGCTTTCTTT
TRBV18,TRBJ1-1,NA,15,TRBD1,CASSPGQGRRTEAFF,TGTGCCAGCTCACCAGGACAGGGGAGAAGGACTGAAGCTTTCTTT
TRBV27,TRBJ1-2,NA,13,TRBD1,CASSFGQGYGYTF,TGTGCCAGCAGTTTCGGACAGGGCTATGGCTACACCTTC
TRBV19,TRBJ2-3,NA,16,TRBD2,CASSKDPGGTTDTQYF,TGTGCCAGTAGTAAGGATCCGGGGGGTACCACAGATACGCAGTATTTT
TRBV30,TRBJ2-7,NA,12,NA,CAWSSDSYEQYF,TGTGCCTGGAGCTCAGACAGCTACGAGCAGTACTTC
TRBV11-2,TRBJ2-7,NA,12,NA,CASRRGSYEQYF,TGTGCCAGCAGGAGGGGCTCCTACGAGCAGTACTTC
TRBV12-3/TRBV12-4,TRBJ1-5,NA,12,NA,CASSLGGQPQHF,TGTGCCAGCAGTTTAGGAGGGCAGCCCCAGCATTTT
TRBV4-3,TRBJ2-1,once,15,TRBD1,CASRMTGGAYNEQFF,TGCGCCAGCAGGATGACAGGGGGCGCCTACAATGAGCAGTTCTTC
TRBV30,TRBJ2-3,NA,15,NA,CAWTQPQAHTDTQYF,TGTGCCTGGACCCAGCCCCAGGCCCACACAGATACGCAGTATTTT
TRBV18,TRBJ2-5,NA,13,NA,CASSQTGGETQYF,TGTGCCAGCTCACAGACAGGCGGGGAGACCCAGTACTTC
TRBV15,TRBJ1-1,NA,15,NA,CATSRDRREGTEAFF,TGTGCCACCAGCAGAGATCGAAGAGAGGGTACTGAAGCTTTCTTT
TRBV9,TRBJ2-7,NA,16,TRBD2,CASSLSGTSLSYEQYF,TGTGCCAGCAGCTTATCCGGGACTAGCCTGTCCTACGAGCAGTACTTC
TRBV11-2,TRBJ1-2,NA,14,TRBD1,CASSPRDRGYGYTF,TGTGCCAGCAGCCCCCGGGACAGGGGTTATGGCTACACCTTC
TRBV27,TRBJ1-6,NA,16,NA,CASSLRADSLNSPLHF,TGTGCCAGCAGTTTGAGAGCCGACAGCCTTAATTCACCCCTCCACTTT
TRBV4-1,TRBJ2-3,NA,15,NA,CASSLLATSTDTQYF,TGCGCCAGCAGCCTTTTAGCGACTAGCACAGATACGCAGTATTTT
TRBV6-4,TRBJ2-3,NA,17,TRBD2,CASSDLGSGKSTDTQYF,TGTGCCAGCAGTGACCTGGGAAGCGGGAAGAGCACAGATACGCAGTATTTT